This is a list of T cell receptor beta chains from one sample in a study of cytomegalovirus exposure and HLA in healthy donors. The assay was immunoSEQ multiplex PCR, and TCRdb's table has in-frame clones only and misses some. There are about 100,000 clones in the sample; about 75% occur only once, and roughly 14% lies in the top ten. The sample was PBMCs. Every receptor here comes from a male donor in good health and CMV-seropositive. Both conserved end residues are part of each CDR3. D genes are given only for firm matches. Clone size is stated in some rows and not others, as once, few, many or a class when expanded.

v_call	j_call	d_call	clone_size	cdr3_aa	cdr3_nt
TRBV30	TRBJ1-1	NA	NA	CAWWRIMNTEAFF	TGTGCCTGGTGGAGGATTATGAACACTGAAGCTTTCTTT
TRBV7-2	TRBJ2-1	TRBD1	NA	CASSLVVDRGNNEQFF	TGTGCCAGCAGCTTAGTAGTCGACAGGGGTAACAATGAGCAGTTCTTC
TRBV21-1	TRBJ2-5	NA	NA	CASSKVGWDRGQETQYF	TGTGCCAGCAGCAAAGTAGGGTGGGACAGGGGACAAGAGACCCAGTACTTC
TRBV27	TRBJ2-7	TRBD1	NA	CASSSSADRVYEQYF	TGTGCCAGCAGTTCTTCCGCGGACAGGGTCTACGAGCAGTACTTC
TRBV5-1	TRBJ2-7	NA	NA	CASSLVVGGYEQYF	TGCGCCAGCAGCTTGGTTGTGGGGGGATACGAGCAGTACTTC
TRBV7-9	TRBJ2-1	TRBD2	NA	CASSLRLLAGDYNEQFF	TGTGCCAGCAGCTTACGGCTTCTAGCGGGGGACTACAATGAGCAGTTCTTC
TRBV7-8	TRBJ1-1	NA	NA	CASSLGRNTEAFF	TGTGCCAGCAGCTTAGGTCGGAACACTGAAGCTTTCTTT
TRBV2	TRBJ1-2	NA	NA	CAERRGGYGYTF	TGTGCCGAACGACGGGGGGGCTATGGCTACACCTTC
TRBV7-8	TRBJ2-7	NA	NA	CASSLSGRGEGEQYF	TGTGCCAGCAGCTTATCGGGCAGGGGAGAGGGCGAGCAGTACTTC
TRBV7-2	TRBJ1-2	TRBD1	NA	CASSLSGQGFYGYTF	TGTGCCAGCAGCTTATCAGGACAGGGATTCTATGGCTACACCTTC
TRBV4-2	TRBJ2-1	TRBD2	NA	CASSRPGLAGSVNEQFF	TGTGCCAGCAGCCGACCGGGACTAGCGGGGAGCGTCAATGAGCAGTTCTTC
TRBV2	TRBJ2-7	NA	NA	CASSGQGGPYEQYF	TGTGCCAGCAGTGGACAGGGAGGCCCCTACGAGCAGTACTTC
TRBV7-8	TRBJ1-2	NA	NA	CASSSQGNYGYTF	TGTGCCAGCAGCTCCCAGGGGAACTATGGCTACACCTTC
TRBV5-1	TRBJ2-3	TRBD1	NA	CASTRGFSTDTQYF	TGCGCCAGCACCAGGGGGTTTAGCACAGATACGCAGTATTTT
TRBV7-7	TRBJ1-6	NA	NA	CASSLLESGRGIGSPLHF	TGTGCTAGCAGCTTATTAGAGTCGGGCCGGGGGATTGGTTCACCCCTCCACTTT
TRBV20-1	TRBJ1-3	NA	NA	CSARRGNTIYF	TGCAGTGCTCGTCGGGGAAACACCATATATTTT
TRBV27	TRBJ2-7	NA	NA	CASSFLGEVGEQYF	TGTGCCAGCAGTTTTTTAGGGGAGGTGGGCGAGCAGTACTTC
TRBV5-5	TRBJ2-2	NA	few	CASSLTVRANTGELFF	TGTGCCAGCAGCTTGACCGTCAGGGCGAACACCGGGGAGCTGTTTTTT
TRBV7-3	TRBJ2-3	NA	NA	CASSPGQGSTDTQYF	TGTGCCAGCAGCCCCGGGCAGGGTAGCACAGATACGCAGTATTTT
TRBV6-5	TRBJ1-1	TRBD1	NA	CASSYGQGDTEAFF	TGTGCCAGCAGTTACGGGCAGGGGGATACTGAAGCTTTCTTT
TRBV5-6	TRBJ1-4	NA	few	CASSPFFHRNRENEKLFF	TGTGCCAGCAGCCCGTTTTTCCACCGGAACAGGGAGAATGAAAAACTGTTTTTT
TRBV10-3	TRBJ2-4	TRBD2	NA	CATKTSGGTGLAKNIQYF	TGTGCCACGAAGACTAGCGGGGGGACGGGGCTGGCCAAAAACATTCAGTACTTC
TRBV18	TRBJ1-1	TRBD1	NA	CASSFGQGASTEAFF	TGTGCCAGCTCATTTGGACAGGGAGCGAGTACTGAAGCTTTCTTT
TRBV29-1	TRBJ1-1	TRBD1	few	CSVDRGLAEAFF	TGCAGCGTAGACAGGGGATTGGCTGAAGCTTTCTTT
TRBV6-1	TRBJ2-3	NA	NA	CASSELAVTDTQYF	TGTGCCAGCAGTGAATTGGCTGTTACAGATACGCAGTATTTT
TRBV11-3	TRBJ2-5	TRBD1	NA	CASSSRDRWETQYF	TGTGCCAGCAGCTCCCGGGACAGGTGGGAGACCCAGTACTTC
TRBV15	TRBJ2-3	NA	NA	CATSRDGGETDTQYF	TGTGCCACCAGCAGAGATGGAGGCGAGACAGATACGCAGTATTTT
TRBV7-9	TRBJ1-5	NA	NA	CASSPTGGLEPQHF	TGTGCCAGCAGCCCCACGGGGGGGTTGGAACCCCAGCATTTT
TRBV28	TRBJ2-7	TRBD2	NA	CATLLAGGLSSYEQYF	TGTGCCACCCTACTAGCGGGGGGCCTGAGCTCCTACGAGCAGTACTTC
TRBV4-2	TRBJ2-5	NA	NA	CASSQMAGEETQYF	TGTGCCAGCAGCCAGATGGCAGGGGAGGAGACCCAGTACTTC
TRBV18	TRBJ2-2	NA	NA	CASSPTVSRTGELFF	TGTGCCAGCTCACCGACCGTCTCGAGGACCGGGGAGCTGTTTTTT
TRBV5-1	TRBJ1-2	TRBD1	few	CASSSTGGSENYGYTF	TGCGCCAGCAGCTCGACAGGGGGCTCGGAGAACTATGGCTACACCTTC
TRBV7-9	TRBJ2-3	NA	NA	CASSLPGLQPAF	TGTGCCAGCAGCTTACCGGGACTGCAACCCGCCTTT
TRBV30	TRBJ2-1	NA	NA	CAWSGASSAYNEQFF	TGTGCCTGGAGTGGGGCGTCTAGCGCCTACAATGAGCAGTTCTTC
TRBV7-2	TRBJ2-3	NA	once	CASSLNTGTDTQYF	TGTGCCAGCAGCTTAAACACCGGCACAGATACGCAGTATTTT
TRBV18	TRBJ1-6	NA	NA	CASSRGLKSQDSPLHF	TGTGCCAGCTCCCGGGGATTAAAGTCGCAAGACTCACCCCTCCACTTT
TRBV28	TRBJ1-2	NA	NA	CASSHDSLYGYTF	TGTGCCAGCAGTCATGACAGCCTCTATGGCTACACCTTC
TRBV7-9	TRBJ1-6	TRBD1	once	CASSSPQGAYSPLHF	TGTGCCAGCAGCTCCCCCCAGGGGGCCTATTCACCCCTCCACTTT
TRBV7-9	TRBJ2-3	TRBD2	NA	CSSSSLAGGGTDTQYF	TGTTCCAGCAGCTCACTGGCGGGGGGCGGAACAGATACGCAGTATTTT
TRBV19	TRBJ1-5	TRBD1	NA	CASSRDSGNQPQHF	TGTGCCAGTAGCCGGGACAGTGGCAATCAGCCCCAGCATTTT
TRBV19	TRBJ1-5	NA	few	CASSIAQGSNQPQHF	TGTGCCAGTAGTATAGCTCAGGGGAGCAATCAGCCCCAGCATTTT
TRBV7-9	TRBJ2-5	NA	NA	CASTLSLTQETQYF	TGTGCCAGCACCTTGAGTCTCACCCAAGAGACCCAGTACTTC
TRBV30	TRBJ2-3	TRBD2	NA	CAWRLAGGHTQYF	TGTGCCTGGAGGCTAGCGGGGGGGCATACGCAGTATTTT
TRBV9	TRBJ1-6	TRBD1	NA	CASSGDRGRGNSPLHF	TGTGCCAGCAGCGGCGACAGGGGGCGAGGCAATTCACCCCTCCACTTT
TRBV19	TRBJ1-6	TRBD1	NA	CASSNPRRTGGNSPLHF	TGTGCCAGTAGCAACCCTCGAAGGACAGGGGGTAATTCACCCCTCCACTTT
TRBV4-1	TRBJ2-1	NA	few	CASSPGTQDEQFF	TGCGCCAGCAGCCCCGGGACTCAGGATGAGCAGTTCTTC